Listed below are T cell receptor beta chains from one sample, sequenced in a study of beta chain features in type 1 diabetes. TCRdb keeps only in-frame clones here, not all; method: immunoSEQ multiplex PCR. The table includes hundreds of thousands of clones, around 15% detected once. Source material: naive CD4+ T cells from blood. These receptors were obtained from a man younger than 35 in good health. CDR3s include the opening cysteine and the closing phenylalanine or tryptophan. Each record gives: clone size, J gene, V gene, D gene, CDR3 protein, CDR3 DNA. The D gene is left open where the match is weak. Size tells how often a clone was seen (once, few, many) or the class of an expanded clone, and some rows leave it out.

.,TRBJ2-7,TRBV19,.,CALSQGGETYEQYF,TGTGCCCTCAGTCAAGGGGGGGAAACCTACGAGCAGTACTTC
.,TRBJ1-2,TRBV6-6,.,CASSHSYREVYGYTF,TGTGCCAGCAGCCACTCATACAGGGAAGTCTATGGCTACACCTTC
.,TRBJ2-7,TRBV9,TRBD1,CASSDGTGAEQYF,TGTGCCAGCAGCGACGGGACAGGGGCCGAGCAGTACTTC
few,TRBJ2-7,TRBV4-3,TRBD1,CASSQDTGGKPYEQYF,TGCGCCAGCAGCCAAGATACAGGGGGCAAGCCCTACGAGCAGTACTTC
.,TRBJ2-1,TRBV7-2,TRBD2,CASSAPGLAYEQFF,TGTGCCAGCAGCGCTCCGGGACTAGCCTATGAGCAGTTCTTC
few,TRBJ1-2,TRBV28,.,CASSLLVLKGGYTF,TGTGCCAGCAGTTTATTGGTCCTGAAGGGTGGCTACACCTTC
once,TRBJ2-7,TRBV30,.,CAWSVQGWNEQYF,TGTGCCTGGAGTGTACAGGGTTGGAACGAGCAGTACTTC
few,TRBJ2-3,TRBV9,.,CASSVKGDTQYF,TGTGCCAGCAGCGTAAAGGGAGATACGCAGTATTTT
few,TRBJ2-3,TRBV29-1,.,CSVDRAATDTQYF,TGCAGCGTTGACAGAGCGGCCACAGATACGCAGTATTTT
.,TRBJ1-2,TRBV30,.,CAWSTGITDYGYTF,TGTGCCTGGAGTACAGGGATTACGGACTATGGCTACACCTTC